Below, 4 T cell receptor beta chains from the same sample are listed, as sequenced in a study of spatial heterogeneity in lung cancer. A single record per CDR3 protein comes from TCRdb applying MiXCR to the 5' RACE reads. Among fewer than 65,000 distinct CDR3 sequences listed, roughly 6.6% were seen once. Time point reported: sample taken at primary tumor resection. The sample in question was PBMCs, obtained at surgery. The receptors here all came from a female donor with early-stage non-small cell lung cancer.

This clonotype was seen more than once but under ten times. This chain links TRBV5-1 with TRBJ1-1, with TRBD1 matching over 8 bases. The germline V gene encodes CDR1 SGHRS and CDR2 YFSETQ. The CDR3 totals 15 residues. V was clipped by 4 bases and J by 6 bases; unmatched bases: 11. The CDR3, as DNA: TGCGCCAGCAGCCCGTTGGGACAGGAGGGCGCTGAAGCTTTCTTT. Protein product: CASSPLGQEGAEAFF.

This clonotype was recorded at least ten times. The chain carries TRBV6-1 and TRBJ2-7; D ambiguous. CDR1 and CDR2 (germline): MNHNS, SASEGT. This CDR3 spans 17 amino acids. V was clipped by 5 bases and J by 3 bases, with 23 bases between them. In DNA, the CDR3 is TGTGCCAGCAGTACCCAGGTGGACCTCTCCATCCGCTACGAGCAGTACGTC. Its protein product is CASSTQVDLSIRYEQYV.

In this sample, this clonotype is medium-sized. The chain carries TRBV11-2 and TRBJ2-2; TRBD1 agrees at 10 bases. This CDR3 region has 15 residues. The ends lost 6 bases at V and 5 bases at J; junction bases unmatched: 6. Germline CDR1 SGHAT, CDR2 FQNNGV. DNA for the CDR3: TGTGCCAGCAGATCGGGACAGGGGAGGACCGGGGAGCTGTTTTTT. Translation: CASRSGQGRTGELFF.

This clonotype showed up just a few times. This chain uses TRBV27 with TRBJ1-6; 8 bases are a match to TRBD1. This CDR3 region has 13 residues. Unmatched junction bases numbered 9, after V lost 10 bases and J lost 10 bases. Germline values: CDR1 MNHEY, CDR2 SMNVEV (reference sequence). CDR3 sequence (DNA): TGTGCCACCTCGGACAGGGAAGGATCACCCCTCCACTTT. This codes for CATSDREGSPLHF.